This T cell receptor beta chain was captured by sequencing in a study of T cells in Graves' hyperthyroidism and ophthalmopathy. Patients counted as stable if ophthalmopathy did not develop within 18 months. The PBMCs were sourced from fresh peripheral blood (about 9.7 ml). With V trimmed by 4 bases and J by 3 bases, 2 bases remained unmatched. Germline CDR1 reads GTSNPN; CDR2 reads SVGIG (reference sequence). This CDR3 has 13 residues. In its sample, this clonotype was seen many times. What it binds is unknown. Regarding the study as a whole: The model foresaw ophthalmopathy a median about 6.5 months prior to onset. Stable hyperthyroidism was told apart from ophthalmopathy by a model built on 13 V-J features.

Amplification of TCR beta CDR3 regions used RNA as the template. TCR CDR3 regions were first amplified by RT-PCR with HTBI primers. From the multiplex PCR reads, TCRdb called clonotypes with MiXCR, one entry per CDR3 protein. The sample includes some 760,000 distinct CDR3 sequences, 13% to 15% of them seen just once. The material sequenced was blood. This sequence was found in a woman aged 18-29 years with Graves' hyperthyroidism. This sequence joins TRBV30 and TRBJ2-3; 9 bases fit TRBD2. CDR3: CAWTSGMTDTQYF. The DNA for the CDR3 is TGTGCCTGGACTAGCGGGATGACAGATACGCAGTATTTT.